Below, 3 T cell receptor beta chains from the same sample are listed, as sequenced in a study of blood T cells in healthy people across ages. Primed by a sample-barcoded 5' primer and a J-beta primer mix, a second PCR proceeded for roughly 7 to 11 cycles. From the 5' RACE reads, TCRdb called clonotypes with MiXCR, one entry per CDR3 protein. This repertoire shows 920,000 or so distinct CDR3 sequences, around 45% found once; its top ten account for approximately 20%. Sequences were obtained from blood. These receptors were collected from an older woman in good health.

The chain uses TRBV27 and TRBJ2-4; the D is unclear. The J call may be faulty, since TRBJ2-7 better matches the DNA end. CDR3 size: 14 residues. CDR1 is MNHEY, CDR2 SMNVEV, per germline (reference sequence). The CDR3 reads CASKIEANSYEQYF. CDR3 DNA: TGTGCCAGCAAAATTGAAGCTAACTCCTACGAGCAGTACTTC.

Only a few counts were recorded for this clonotype. The chain has TRBV20-1 and TRBJ2-7, with 11 bases aligning to TRBD2. With 7 bases clipped from V and 2 bases from J, the junction kept 4 bases outside the gene matches. CDR3 length equals 13 residues. Germline CDR1 DFQATT, CDR2 SNEGSKA (reference sequence). The CDR3 sequence: CSVPTSGTYEQYF. For the CDR3, the DNA is TGCAGTGTACCGACTAGCGGGACCTACGAGCAGTACTTC.

The gene calls are TRBV3-1 and TRBJ2-7, with TRBD1 matching 7 bases. The V gene's germline CDR1 is LGHDT and CDR2 YNNKEL (reference sequence). Trimming cost V 2 bases and J 3 bases; bases outside gene matches: 10. CDR3 length: 16 residues. This CDR3 is CASSQRPGQLLYEQYF. CDR3 nucleotide sequence: TGTGCCAGCAGCCAAAGGCCGGGACAGCTTCTCTACGAGCAGTACTTC.